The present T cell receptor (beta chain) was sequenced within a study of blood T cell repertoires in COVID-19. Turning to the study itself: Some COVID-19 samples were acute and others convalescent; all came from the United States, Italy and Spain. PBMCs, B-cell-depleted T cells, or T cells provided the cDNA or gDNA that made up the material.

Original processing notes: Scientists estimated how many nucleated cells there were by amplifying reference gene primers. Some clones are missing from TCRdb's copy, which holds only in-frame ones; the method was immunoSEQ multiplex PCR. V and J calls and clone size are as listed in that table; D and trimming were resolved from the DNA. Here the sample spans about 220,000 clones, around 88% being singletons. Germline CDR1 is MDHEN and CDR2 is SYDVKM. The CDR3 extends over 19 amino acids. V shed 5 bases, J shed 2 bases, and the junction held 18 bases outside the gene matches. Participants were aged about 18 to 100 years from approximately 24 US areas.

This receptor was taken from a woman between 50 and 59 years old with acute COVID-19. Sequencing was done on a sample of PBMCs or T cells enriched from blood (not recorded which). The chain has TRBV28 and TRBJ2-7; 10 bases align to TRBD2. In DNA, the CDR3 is TGTGCCAGCAGTCTACCCCTACATCTCAGCGGGAGGGGAACCTACGAGCAGTACTTC. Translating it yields CASSLPLHLSGRGTYEQYF.